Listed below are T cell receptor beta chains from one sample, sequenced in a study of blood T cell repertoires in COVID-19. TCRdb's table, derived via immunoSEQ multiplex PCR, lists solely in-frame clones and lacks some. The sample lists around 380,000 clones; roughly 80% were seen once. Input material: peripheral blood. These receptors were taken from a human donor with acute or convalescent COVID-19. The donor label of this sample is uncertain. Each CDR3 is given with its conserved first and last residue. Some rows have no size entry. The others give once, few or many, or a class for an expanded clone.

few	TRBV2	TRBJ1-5	CASSFAGGRSNQPQHF
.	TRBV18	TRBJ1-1	CASSPSGRAEEAFF
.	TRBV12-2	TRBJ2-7	CASRFLAGAYEQYF
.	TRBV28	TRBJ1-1	CASSSFTGNTEAFF
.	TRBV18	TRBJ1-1	CASSPGRREAFF
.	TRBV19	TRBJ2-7	CASSDNRFPNEQYF
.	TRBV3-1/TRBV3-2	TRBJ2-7	CASSHDRGGGGAAKSYEQYF
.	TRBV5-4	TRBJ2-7	CASSPGQFPDPYEQYF
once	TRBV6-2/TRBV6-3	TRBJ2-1	CASSYRAGSNEQFF
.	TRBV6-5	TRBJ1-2	CASQNQGALGYTF
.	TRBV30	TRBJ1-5	CAWSPGQGNQPQHF
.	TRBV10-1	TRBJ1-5	CASSLSGTNQPQHF
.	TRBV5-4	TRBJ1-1	CASSPTYRESTEAFF
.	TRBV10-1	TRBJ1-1	CASNPTGTTEAFF
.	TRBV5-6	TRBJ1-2	CASSPGTVSRGYTF
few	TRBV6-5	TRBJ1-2	CASSYASLRGYTF
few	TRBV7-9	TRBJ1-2	CASSRGTVVYGYTF
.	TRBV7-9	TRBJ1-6	CASSSRQGWSPLHF
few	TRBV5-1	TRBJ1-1	CASSGRTGGMMNTEAFF
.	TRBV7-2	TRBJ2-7	CASSPRQIGLTYEQYF
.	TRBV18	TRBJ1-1	CASRPGTANTEAFF
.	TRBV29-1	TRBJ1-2	CSVEQVPNYGYTF
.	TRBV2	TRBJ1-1	CASSYTFRNTEAFF
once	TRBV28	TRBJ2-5	CASSLIYQETQYF
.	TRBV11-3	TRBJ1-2	CASSLEGGGGYTF
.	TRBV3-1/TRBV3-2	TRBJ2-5	CASGRRFETQYF
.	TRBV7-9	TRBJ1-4	CASSLGQGLNEKLFF
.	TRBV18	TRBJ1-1	CASSPEGLGAFF
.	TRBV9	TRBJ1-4	CASSVDPGQGYEKLFF
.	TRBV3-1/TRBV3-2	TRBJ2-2	CASSPFSTGELFF
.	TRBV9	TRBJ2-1	CASTLRDRGLSNEQFF
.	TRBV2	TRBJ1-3	CASSEALRGAGNTIYF
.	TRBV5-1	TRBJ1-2	CASSLGPDSYGYTF
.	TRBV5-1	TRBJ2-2	CASRTTYTGELFF
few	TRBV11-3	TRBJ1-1	CASSLTSGGNTEAFF
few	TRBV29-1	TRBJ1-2	CSVAKGDRRYGYTF
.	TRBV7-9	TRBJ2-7	CASSLGGFPSYEQYF
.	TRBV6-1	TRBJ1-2	CASSDWVRQNNYGYTF
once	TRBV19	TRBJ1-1	CASSKSTGTSTEAFF
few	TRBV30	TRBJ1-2	CAWSPGFYGYTF
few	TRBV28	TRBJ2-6	CASSNGGSNSGANVLTF
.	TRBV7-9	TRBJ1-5	CASSAAFGGNQPQHF
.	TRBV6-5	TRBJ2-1	CASSPTGTSIEQFF
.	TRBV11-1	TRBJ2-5	CASSFLAGGAETQYF
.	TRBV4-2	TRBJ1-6	CASSQQGYSSPLHF
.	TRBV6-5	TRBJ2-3	CAGRSGPLTDTQYF
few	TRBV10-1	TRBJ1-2	CASSEPGGFGYTF
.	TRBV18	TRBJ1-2	CASSPLGDRGGGYTF
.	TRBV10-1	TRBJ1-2	CASSDRQNYGYTF
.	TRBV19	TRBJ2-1	CASSSFSGLAGYNEQFF